This record concerns one T cell receptor beta chain sequence. This specimen belongs to a study of blood T cell repertoires in COVID-19. In the study's own analysis: Amplification of reference gene primers was used by the study to estimate nucleated cell counts. Sequencing was performed with immunoSEQ multiplex PCR; in TCRdb, only in-frame clones are kept and a portion is missing. The V and J calls and the clone size are those of that table, but D and trimming were determined from the DNA. This sample has 110,000 or so clones; around nine tenths occur once, and the top ten carry less than 8.5%. The CDR3 consists of 14 residues. Trimming removed 1 base from V and 8 bases from J, with 14 bases in between. CDR1 and CDR2 (germline): SEHNR, FQNEAQ (reference sequence).

J is TRBJ1-2 and V is TRBV7-9; D gene uncertain. The sequencing input was peripheral blood. This TCR derives from a woman in her 70s who had recovered from COVID-19. Here the CDR3 DNA reads TGTGCCAGCAGCTTAGAGTCGGCAACCGGGGGCTACACCTTC. Translation: CASSLESATGGYTF.